This TCR beta chain is drawn from a study of neurological immune-mediated disorders (dated by TCRdb to the late 2010s). Looking at the study overall: The study compared peripheral blood TCR-beta repertoires of HTLV-I-associated myelopathy (HAM/TSP) patients, multiple sclerosis patients and healthy controls using UMI-based sequencing. The cohort included about 66 subjects: approximately 14 with HAM/TSP, around 34 with multiple sclerosis, and around 20 healthy controls. To precisely calculate how much the frequency of each individual clone varied, libraries were sequenced in technical triplicate. The roughly 99 TCR-beta libraries covered PBMC samples along with longitudinal samples, technical triplicates, and paired sorted CD4+ and CD8+ T-cell subsets. The investigation overall reported the following: No identical CDR3 amino acid sequences were shared among expanded clones across subjects, suggesting private TCR-beta repertoires in all groups. The highest TCR clonal expansion was observed in HAM/TSP patients, whereas the lowest was observed in MS patients, even when compared with healthy controls.

This clonotype was seen repeatedly, ten times or more. Its antigen target is currently unknown. The sample holds no much larger clone one base away, and base qualities are not on file. V is pared back by 4 bases and J by 9 bases, with 12 bases lying between the germline termini. For CDR1 and CDR2, the germline V gene lists SQVTM and ANQGSEA. The CDR3 numbers 11 residues from cysteine through phenylalanine. Only the CDR3 part of the read is kept: 33 bases, read in frame from the first base. cDNA was synthesized by template-switch 5'RACE using a primer with a 10-nucleotide random unique molecular identifier that tagged each TCR transcript. Each sequencing run produced over 160 million TCR-beta sequences covering 15-18 subjects. The RNeasy kit was used to extract total RNA. TCR-beta VDJ regions were amplified with primers for the TCR constant region and the 5'RACE anchor, using the KAPA Real-time Library Amplification kit. A first PCR added sample indexes and Illumina adaptors, after which a second PCR increased the library yield. After Ampure bead purification, the roughly 650 bp TCR product was size-selected on a 2% E-gel SizeSelection system. Before pooling, library quality was assessed on a Bioanalyzer, concentration was determined with Qubit, and library quantification was performed with the Kapa Library Quantification kit. Paired-end 2 x 150 bp sequencing of the libraries was performed on an Illumina HiSeq 2500. To increase sequence diversity, roughly 24-32% phiX was spiked into each library pool. The original methods were these. The quality-filtered reads were processed with the UMI-based MiGEC pipeline, whose error correction step removed more than 80% of the raw TCR sequences. VDJ genes were aligned to IMGT germline references, and each clonotype was defined by a unique CDR3 amino acid sequence together with V-J genes. Clonal expansion, Shannon diversity, and CDR3 relatedness (CalcPairwiseDistances, ClusterSamples) were evaluated with VDJtools, and phylogenetic trees were built with CLCbio workbench. A clone was classed as expanded if it had 8 or more unique UMIs, a cutoff based on coefficient-of-variation modelling across technical triplicates. In-frame beta chains were kept once TCRdb had trimmed the public reads at Q25 with fastp and called clones with MiXCR. Each record represents a unique CDR3 protein, reported with the most common genes and DNA among its rows. It is TCRdb's table, rather than the study itself, that gives the V and J calls and clone size. This sample holds some 30,000 distinct CDR3 sequences; 16% were observed only once. Of the sample, around 4.9% is held by the ten largest clones.

What this sample's time point label stands for: technical triplicate 3. Sorted-subset TCR libraries were prepared from under 1.1 million sorted CD4+ or CD8+ T cells. PBMCs were separated from peripheral blood using Ficoll-Hypaque density gradient centrifugation and then cryopreserved in liquid nitrogen. The study also sequenced paired sorted CD4+ and CD8+ subsets from healthy controls, HAM/TSP patients and MS patients. The clonotype comes from a female donor with HTLV-1-associated myelopathy (HAM/TSP). Sequenced material: CD4+ T cells from blood. The V and J segments used are TRBV29-1 and TRBJ1-2; a confident D gene designation cannot be given. The CDR3 protein: CSVAKGGSYTF. The DNA sequence is TGCAGCGTTGCAAAAGGCGGTAGCTACACCTTC.